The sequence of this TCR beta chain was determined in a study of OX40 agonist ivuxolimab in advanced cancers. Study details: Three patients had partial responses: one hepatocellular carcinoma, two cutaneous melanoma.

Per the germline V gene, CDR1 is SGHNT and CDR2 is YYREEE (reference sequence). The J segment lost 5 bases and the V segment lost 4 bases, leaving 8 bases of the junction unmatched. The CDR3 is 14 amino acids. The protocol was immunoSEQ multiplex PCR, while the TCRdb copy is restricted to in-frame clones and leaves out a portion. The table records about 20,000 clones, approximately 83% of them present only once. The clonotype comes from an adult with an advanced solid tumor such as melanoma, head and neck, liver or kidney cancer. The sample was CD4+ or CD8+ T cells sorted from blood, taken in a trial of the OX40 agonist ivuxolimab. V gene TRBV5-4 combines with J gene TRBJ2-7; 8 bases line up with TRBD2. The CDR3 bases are TGTGCCAGCAGCGGAGCGGGGGCTGTCAACGAGCAGTACTTC. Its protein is CASSGAGAVNEQYF. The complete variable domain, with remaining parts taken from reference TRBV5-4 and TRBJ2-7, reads ETGVTQSPTHLIKTRGQQVTLRCSSQSGHNTVSWYQQALGQGPQFIFQYYREEENGRGNFPPRFSGLQFPNYSSELNVNALELDDSALYLCASSGAGAVNEQYFGPGTRLTVT.